Included here is one T cell receptor beta chain sequence, with context. This entry belongs to a study of early T cells in non-severe SARS-CoV-2 infection. This CDR3 spans 14 amino acids. V shed 6 bases and J 6 bases; nucleotides not matched to a gene: 7. Germline CDR1 is LGHDT and CDR2 is YNNKEL (reference sequence). Molecules of cDNA were individually given unique molecular identifiers that were attached to them. A single record per CDR3 protein comes from TCRdb applying MiXCR to the 5' RACE reads. The sample has tens of thousands of distinct CDR3 sequences, about 9.4% seen once. Sequencing input: whole blood. This receptor was obtained from an adult who was a healthcare worker with PCR-confirmed SARS-CoV-2 infection or an uninfected control (not recorded which). V usage is TRBV3-1 and J usage is TRBJ2-2; 7 nucleotides agree with TRBD2. CDR3 sequence (DNA): TGTGCCAGCAGGACCTTACGGGGGGCCGGGGAGCTGTTTTTT. Residues: CASRTLRGAGELFF.